The 17 T cell receptor beta chains in this list originate from one sample, sequenced in a study of cytomegalovirus exposure and HLA in healthy donors. Assay: immunoSEQ multiplex PCR; the TCRdb copy retains only in-frame clones and omits some. The sample lists fewer than 120,000 clones, roughly 90% occurring once. The sequenced sample was PBMCs. The receptors shown here come from a woman aged 25 to 45 in good health and CMV-seropositive.

V usage is TRBV6-5 and J usage is TRBJ2-7; D ambiguous. Trimming stripped 5 bases from V and 5 bases from J, with 10 bases between. Germline-derived CDR1 and CDR2 are MNHEY and SVGAGI. The CDR3 covers 12 residues. The CDR3: CASSPRSDEQYF. For the CDR3, the DNA is TGTGCCAGCAGTCCCCGCTCGGACGAGCAGTACTTC.

V and J are TRBV4-1 and TRBJ2-1; TRBD2 agrees at 13 bases. The CDR3 is made up of 14 amino acids. Trimming at V came to 6 bases and at J to 6 bases, leaving 2 bases not matched to a gene. The germline CDR1 and CDR2 sequences are MGHRA and YSYEKL. This chain's CDR3 is CASRGLAGSNEQFF. The DNA of the CDR3 is TGCGCCAGCAGGGGACTAGCGGGGTCCAATGAGCAGTTCTTC.

The V and J genes are TRBV10-3 and TRBJ1-4, with D maybe TRBD1 (6 bases). Per germline, CDR1 ENHRY and CDR2 SYGVKD. The germline V and J ends were trimmed by 6 bases and 5 bases, with 16 bases remaining between them. The CDR3 contains 15 residues. The CDR3: CAIRDAGADNEKLFF. The CDR3 DNA reads as TGTGCCATCAGGGACGCGGGGGCGGACAATGAAAAACTGTTTTTT.

This clone appeared once. V gene TRBV10-3 combines with J gene TRBJ1-1; D not resolved. The CDR3 has 16 amino acids. Trimming removed 0 bases at V and 7 bases at J, with 18 bases between. CDR1 ENHRY and CDR2 SYGVKD come from the germline V gene. Here the CDR3 DNA reads TGTGCCATCAGTGAGTCAGTAGTGCGGCGGAGCCTTGAAGCTTTCTTT. This sequence encodes CAISESVVRRSLEAFF.

The chain joins TRBV2 to TRBJ2-5, with TRBD2 as a possible D gene (6 bases). V lost 7 bases, J lost 4 bases, and 22 bases lay in between. Germline-derived CDR1 and CDR2 are SNHLY and FYNNEI. The CDR3 spans 16 residues. CDR3: CASIARDRFSRETQYF. The CDR3 DNA reads as TGTGCCAGCATCGCGCGGGATAGGTTTTCGCGAGAGACCCAGTACTTC.

This chain connects TRBV27 to TRBJ2-7; TRBD2 matches at 11 bases. V shed 3 bases, J shed 6 bases, and the junction held 7 bases outside the gene matches. Looked up from germline, CDR1 is MNHEY and CDR2 is SMNVEV (reference sequence). The CDR3 consists of 15 residues. The DNA for the CDR3 is TGTGCCAGCAGTTTCATTAGCGGGGGGGCGGGCGAGCAGTACTTC. Protein product: CASSFISGGAGEQYF.

This clone was seen a few times. The chain employs TRBV7-6 and TRBJ1-4; 10 bases line up with TRBD1. The ends lost 3 bases at V and 8 bases at J; junction bases unmatched: 6. The CDR3 has 15 amino acids. CDR1 SGHVS and CDR2 FNYEAQ come from the germline V gene. The CDR3 bases are TGTGCCAGCAGCTTTGCCGGGACAGGGGAGGAAAAACTGTTTTTT. Its protein is CASSFAGTGEEKLFF.

The chain carries TRBV5-1 and TRBJ2-5, with 7 positions matching TRBD1. This CDR3 contains 15 residues. Germline V gene lookup returns CDR1 SGHRS and CDR2 YFSETQ. V dropped 1 base and J dropped 5; count of bases not matched to a gene: 8. CDR3: CASSLRERGLETQYF. CDR3 in DNA: TGCGCCAGCAGCTTGAGGGAGAGGGGGCTGGAGACCCAGTACTTC.

V is TRBV5-6 and J is TRBJ1-3; 11 bases line up with TRBD1. CDR1 SGHDT and CDR2 YYEEEE come from the germline V gene. The trim removed 1 base at V and 2 bases at J, leaving 5 bases unmatched. The length of the CDR3 is 17 residues. The CDR3 loop reads CASSLLGQGVPGNTIYF. The CDR3 DNA is TGTGCCAGCAGCTTGTTGGGACAGGGGGTACCTGGAAACACCATATATTTT.

This clone was recorded a few times. The CDR3 here is CASSQLGQGRGYTF. CDR3 in DNA: TGTGCCAGCAGCCAGCTAGGACAGGGAAGAGGCTACACCTTC. The V gene is TRBV4-2, the J gene TRBJ1-2; 8 nucleotides line up with TRBD1. The trim removed 3 bases at V and 8 bases at J, leaving 8 bases unmatched. CDR3 length: 14 amino acids. The V gene's germline CDR1 is LGHNA and CDR2 YNFKEQ.

The V gene is TRBV6-5, the J gene TRBJ2-1, with D hard to call. V dropped 0 bases and J dropped 2 bases, with 2 bases sitting between them. This CDR3 comprises 13 residues. Germline V lookup: CDR1 MNHEY, CDR2 SVGAGI. CDR3 sequence reads: CASSYSTYNEQFF. Here the CDR3 DNA reads TGTGCCAGCAGTTACTCTACCTACAATGAGCAGTTCTTC.

This clone was seen a handful of times. The J gene is TRBJ2-3, the V gene TRBV7-2, with TRBD2 identical over 7 bases. V shed 1 base and J 0 bases; nucleotides not matched to a gene: 7. The germline gives CDR1 SGHTA, CDR2 FQGNSA. This CDR3 is built from 17 residues. The CDR3 DNA is TGTGCCAGCAGCTTAGGTTCTGGACTAGGTAGCACAGATACGCAGTATTTT. Protein product: CASSLGSGLGSTDTQYF. Full variable domain (remainder filled in from reference TRBV7-2 and TRBJ2-3): GAGVSQSPSNKVTEKGKDVELRCDPISGHTALYWYRQSLGQGLEFLIYFQGNSAPDKSGLPSDRFSAERTGGSVSTLTIQRTQQEDSAVYLCASSLGSGLGSTDTQYFGPGTRLTVL.

The chain has TRBV15 and TRBJ1-5; D may be TRBD1 (6 bases). CDR1 LNHNV and CDR2 YYDKDF come from the germline V gene (reference sequence). The length of the CDR3 is 16 residues. With 0 bases removed from V and 6 bases from J, the gap between germline ends came to 15 bases. The CDR3 DNA reads TGTGCCACCAGCAGAGATCCCTACAGGGACGGTCAGCCCCAGCATTTT. Protein: CATSRDPYRDGQPQHF.

This chain uses TRBV10-2 with TRBJ2-1, with D maybe TRBD2 (5 bases). Trimming left V 0 bases short and J 7 bases short, with 13 bases between. Germline V CDR1 and CDR2: WSHSY, SAAADI. This CDR3 region has 15 residues. The DNA for the CDR3 is TGCGCCAGCAGTGAGTCGATAGCGATGATGAATGAGCAGTTCTTC. Protein sequence: CASSESIAMMNEQFF.

The chain recombines TRBV5-4 with TRBJ1-2; possibly TRBD1 for D (6 bases). The CDR3 has 16 residues. V lost 0 bases and J 7 bases, leaving 19 bases between the germline ends. Germline lookup yields CDR1 SGHNT and CDR2 YYREEE (reference sequence). Written as DNA, the CDR3 is TGTGCCAGCAGCTTGGCCGCGGCAGGGGCCCGTCTTGGCTACACCTTC. Amino acid sequence: CASSLAAAGARLGYTF.

The chain is built from TRBV2 and TRBJ1-1; D gene unclear. V was shortened by 5 bases and J by 4 bases, with 11 bases between the two germline ends. The V gene's germline CDR1 is SNHLY and CDR2 FYNNEI. The CDR3 extends over 13 amino acids. The CDR3 nucleotides read TGTGCCAGCAGTCGAATAGTGGTCACTGAAGCTTTCTTT. Its protein is CASSRIVVTEAFF.

This clone was seen once. The chain employs TRBV6-6 and TRBJ2-3, with D unresolved. Germline loops: CDR1 MNHNY, CDR2 SVGAGI (reference sequence). The CDR3 extends over 12 amino acids. V lost 10 bases and J 0 bases, leaving 8 bases between the germline ends. The CDR3 is CATHGSTDTQYF. CDR3 coding DNA: TGTGCCACCCATGGCAGCACAGATACGCAGTATTTT.